This entry lists 7 T cell receptor beta chains sequenced from one sample in a study of CD8+CD57+ T cells in acquired aplastic anemia (dated by TCRdb to the late 2010s). The patients picked for sequencing were ones in whom flow cytometry had shown an expansion of CD8+CD57+ cells. Sequencing took place on an Illumina HiSeq 2000. Profiling of TCR beta VDJ combinations and CDR3 sequences used genomic DNA as the template. The public reads were run again by TCRdb, first through fastp at Q25 and then through MiXCR, and only productive beta chains were kept. Each entry is one CDR3 protein sequence, shown with its most common DNA and genes. The sample profile shows around 160,000 distinct CDR3 sequences; around 48% of them were found once. The ten largest clones represent approximately 3% of the sample. The sequencing sample was made of sorted CD4+, CD8+, or CD8+CD57+ T cells (not recorded which) from PBMCs. All receptors derive from a human donor with aplastic anemia.

The V call is TRBV24-1, the J call TRBJ2-2; D gene ambiguous. The CDR3 covers 14 residues. V was cut by 4 bases and J by 1 base, with 6 bases left in between. Germline CDR1 reads KGHDR; CDR2 reads SFDVKD. The CDR3 region is CATSDIGNTGELFF. The CDR3 DNA reads as TGTGCCACCAGTGACATTGGGAACACCGGGGAGCTGTTTTTT.

Many counts were recorded for this clonotype. The chain uses TRBV2 and TRBJ2-1, with a possible D match to TRBD2 (6 bases). V was clipped by 7 bases and J by 6 bases, with 16 bases between them. Germline V CDR1 and CDR2: SNHLY, FYNNEI. The CDR3 is made up of 14 amino acids. Here the CDR3 reads CASNTGTQGNEQFF. The CDR3 DNA is TGTGCCAGCAATACCGGGACTCAGGGCAATGAGCAGTTCTTC.

This clonotype was seen repeatedly, ten times or more. V is TRBV5-1 and J is TRBJ1-4, with D perhaps TRBD1 (5 bases). The CDR3 has 14 residues. V dropped 0 bases and J dropped 3 bases, with 6 bases sitting between them. Germline V gene lookup returns CDR1 SGHRS and CDR2 YFSETQ. CDR3 bases: TGCGCCAGCAGCTTGGAGACAGCTAATGAAAAACTGTTTTTT. Its protein product is CASSLETANEKLFF.

V and J are TRBV7-8 and TRBJ2-7, with a weak D call TRBD1 (7 bases). V shed 1 base and J shed 9 bases, with 13 bases lying between them. Germline CDR1 SGHVS, CDR2 FQNEAQ. CDR3 length: 13 residues. The CDR3 bases are TGTGCCAGCAGCTTAGTCGGAGGGGGCGTGCAGTACTTC. Its translation: CASSLVGGGVQYF.

The V call is TRBV7-9, the J call TRBJ2-3; 8 nucleotides agree with TRBD1. This CDR3 region has 13 residues. V trimming: 7 bases; J trimming: 7 bases; junction bases outside the gene matches: 7. Germline loops: CDR1 SEHNR, CDR2 FQNEAQ (reference sequence). CDR3 region: CASIGQGVHTQYF. In nucleotides, the CDR3 is TGTGCCAGCATAGGACAGGGCGTACATACGCAGTATTTT.

The gene calls are TRBV10-1 and TRBJ2-1; D remains ambiguous. The V and J ends lost 8 bases and 9 bases respectively, with 8 bases between them. The CDR3 has 10 amino acids. From germline, CDR1 is WNHNN and CDR2 SYGVQD (reference sequence). CDR3 sequence: CASSLGEQFF. CDR3 coding DNA: TGCGCCAGCTCACTTGGTGAGCAGTTCTTC.

The chain carries TRBV19 and TRBJ2-3; 11 bases line up with TRBD1. With V trimmed by 5 bases and J by 3 bases, 7 bases remained unmatched. Germline loops: CDR1 LNHDA, CDR2 SQIVND (reference sequence). The CDR3 has 16 residues. In DNA, the CDR3 is TGTGCCAGTAGTTCCCGGGACAGGGGGACGACAGATACGCAGTATTTT. It encodes CASSSRDRGTTDTQYF.